The clone carrying this T cell receptor beta chain was counted only a few times. Its antigen is undetermined. This entry is derived from a study of CD8 T cells in ankylosing spondylitis. Trimming left V 9 bases short and J 6 bases short, with 20 bases between. Germline CDR1 and CDR2: KGHDR and SFDVKD. The length of the CDR3 is 15 residues. In making TCR beta libraries, quantitative 5'-RACE with molecular barcodes was used. A single record per CDR3 protein comes from TCRdb applying MiXCR to the 5' RACE reads. The sample has a few hundred thousand distinct CDR3 sequences, less than 10% seen once; the top ten hold about 14%. Regarding the study as a whole: Blood from ankylosing spondylitis patients appeared to carry a characteristic roughly 8-variant TCR beta motif. Matched synovial fluid from ankylosing spondylitis patients was reported to be enriched for disease-linked clones. Disease-linked clones bore a CD8+ phenotype, appearing relatively rarely in peripheral blood.

The clonotype was recovered from a male donor with ankylosing spondylitis. Sequencing input: blood, either unsorted or a sorted T cell fraction (not recorded which). The chain carries TRBV24-1 and TRBJ2-1; the D call may be TRBD1 or TRBD2 (5 bases each). CDR3 protein: CATGAVEGGGNEQFF. The CDR3 DNA is TGTGCCACCGGGGCGGTAGAGGGTGGGGGCAATGAGCAGTTCTTC.